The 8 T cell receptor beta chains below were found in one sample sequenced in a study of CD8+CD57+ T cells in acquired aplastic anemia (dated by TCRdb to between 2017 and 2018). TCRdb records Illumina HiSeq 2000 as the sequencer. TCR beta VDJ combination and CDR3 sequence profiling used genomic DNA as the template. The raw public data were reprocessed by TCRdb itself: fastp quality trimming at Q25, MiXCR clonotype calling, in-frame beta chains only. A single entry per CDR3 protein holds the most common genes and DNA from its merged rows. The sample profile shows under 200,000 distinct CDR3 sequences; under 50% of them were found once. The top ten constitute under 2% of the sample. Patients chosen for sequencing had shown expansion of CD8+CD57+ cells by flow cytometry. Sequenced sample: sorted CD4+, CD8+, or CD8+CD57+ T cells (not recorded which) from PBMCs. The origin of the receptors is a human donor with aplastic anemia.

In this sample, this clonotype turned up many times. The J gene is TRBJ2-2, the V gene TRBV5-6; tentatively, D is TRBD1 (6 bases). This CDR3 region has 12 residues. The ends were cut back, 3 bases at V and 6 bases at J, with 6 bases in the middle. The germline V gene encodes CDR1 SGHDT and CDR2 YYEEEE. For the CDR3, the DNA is TGTGCCAGCAGCTACAGGGCCGGGGAGCTGTTTTTT. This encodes CASSYRAGELFF.

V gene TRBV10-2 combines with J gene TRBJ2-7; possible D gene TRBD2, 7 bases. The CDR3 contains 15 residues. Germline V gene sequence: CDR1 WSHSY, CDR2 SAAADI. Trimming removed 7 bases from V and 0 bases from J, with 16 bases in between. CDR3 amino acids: CASNGGGQDSYEQYF. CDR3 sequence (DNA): TGCGCCAGCAATGGGGGGGGCCAAGACTCCTACGAGCAGTACTTC.

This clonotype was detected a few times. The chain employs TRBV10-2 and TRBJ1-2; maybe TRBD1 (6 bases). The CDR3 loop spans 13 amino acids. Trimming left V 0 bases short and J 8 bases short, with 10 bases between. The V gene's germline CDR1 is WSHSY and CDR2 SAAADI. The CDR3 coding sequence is TGCGCCAGCAGTGAGTCCGGGGGCGAGGGCTACACCTTC. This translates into CASSESGGEGYTF.

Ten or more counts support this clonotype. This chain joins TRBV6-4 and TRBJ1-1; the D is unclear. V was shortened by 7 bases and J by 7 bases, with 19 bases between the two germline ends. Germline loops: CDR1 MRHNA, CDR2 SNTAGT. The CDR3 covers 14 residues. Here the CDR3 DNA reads TGTGCCAGCACATCGGACGCGGAAACGAGTGAAGCTTTCTTT. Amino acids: CASTSDAETSEAFF.

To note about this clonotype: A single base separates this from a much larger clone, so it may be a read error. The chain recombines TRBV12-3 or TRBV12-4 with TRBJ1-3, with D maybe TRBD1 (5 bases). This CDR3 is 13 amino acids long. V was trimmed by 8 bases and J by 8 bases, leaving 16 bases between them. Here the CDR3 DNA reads TGTGCCAGCTCTGCGGGGGTTGCATACACCATATATTTT. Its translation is CASSAGVAYTIYF.

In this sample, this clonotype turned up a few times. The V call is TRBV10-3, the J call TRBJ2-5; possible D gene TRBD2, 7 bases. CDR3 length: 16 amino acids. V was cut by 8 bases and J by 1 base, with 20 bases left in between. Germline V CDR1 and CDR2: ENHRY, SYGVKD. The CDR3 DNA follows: TGTGCCATCTCGGCGGGGGCCAAAGCCTTCCAAGAGACCCAGTACTTC. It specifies CAISAGAKAFQETQYF.

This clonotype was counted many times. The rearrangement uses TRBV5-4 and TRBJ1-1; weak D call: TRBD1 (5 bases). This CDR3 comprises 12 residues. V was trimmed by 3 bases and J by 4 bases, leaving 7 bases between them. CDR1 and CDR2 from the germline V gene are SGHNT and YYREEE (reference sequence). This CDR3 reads CASSSGGTEAFF. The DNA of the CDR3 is TGTGCCAGCAGCTCTGGGGGCACTGAAGCTTTCTTT.

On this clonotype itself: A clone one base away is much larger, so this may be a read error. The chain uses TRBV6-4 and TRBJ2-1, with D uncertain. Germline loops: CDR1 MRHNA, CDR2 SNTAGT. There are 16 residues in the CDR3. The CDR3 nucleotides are TGTGCCAACAGTGACACGTTGTACCATGCTTCTGGTGAGCAGTTCTTC. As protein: CANSDTLYHASGEQFF.